In its sample, the clone carrying this T cell receptor beta chain was seen a few times. What it binds is not known. The data originate from a study of early T cells in non-severe SARS-CoV-2 infection. At the level of the study: Whole-blood bulk RNA, unsorted, was sequenced, and chains were unpaired.

Overall study results and limits: There was a bias toward anti-spike CD8 responses in VDJdb matching, which missed private and CD4 specificities.

The TCR library protocol was used to attach unique molecular identifiers. These identifiers were attached to individual cDNA molecules. Via MiXCR, TCRdb re-called the 5' RACE reads, giving one row per CDR3 protein. The profile shows tens of thousands of distinct CDR3 sequences, 5.5% to 7% of them singletons. The CDR3 is 17 amino acids. V shed 1 base, J shed 6 bases, and the junction held 10 bases outside the gene matches. The chain combines TRBV5-3 with TRBJ2-7, with 13 bases lining up with TRBD2. TRBV5-3 is classed as an ORF, of uncertain function. The TCR sequence derives from an adult who was a healthcare worker with PCR-confirmed SARS-CoV-2 infection or an uninfected control (not recorded which). Sample: whole blood. In DNA, the CDR3 is TGTGCCAGAAGCTTGACGGAATGGACTAGCGGGAGACCCGAGCAGTACTTC. This codes for CARSLTEWTSGRPEQYF.